This is a list of T cell receptor beta chains from one sample in a study of blood T cell repertoires in COVID-19. Repertoires were generated with immunoSEQ multiplex PCR, while TCRdb's copy carries only in-frame clones and drops some. This sample carries about 100,000 clones, roughly 84% of them seen once, and the ten largest clones take 9.5% to 15%. Sequenced input: peripheral blood. The origin of the receptors is a human donor in a cohort sampled during active COVID-19. The CDR3 runs from the conserved cysteine through the conserved F or W. A D gene is named only where the DNA matches it firmly. A row's size may be missing; if present it is once, few, many or a size class.

V,D,size,J,DNA,CDR3
TRBV3-1/TRBV3-2,.,.,TRBJ1-1,TGTGCCAGCAGCCGGGGGGTAAAGGACACTGAAGCTTTCTTT,CASSRGVKDTEAFF
TRBV7-8,.,.,TRBJ1-1,TGTGCCAGCAGCTTAACAAGTAGCGAAGCTTTCTTT,CASSLTSSEAFF
TRBV6-5,.,.,TRBJ1-5,TGTGCCAGCAGTTCAGGGGTAAGTCAGCCCCAGCATTTT,CASSSGVSQPQHF
TRBV5-6,.,.,TRBJ1-5,TGTGCCAGCAGCTTAGGGGGACGGACCTTCAATCAGCCCCAGCATTTT,CASSLGGRTFNQPQHF
TRBV12-5,.,.,TRBJ2-1,TGTGCTAGTGGTTTGAGCGGCAGCCGGGTTTCTAATGAGCAGTTCTTC,CASGLSGSRVSNEQFF
TRBV19,TRBD1,few,TRBJ2-2,TGTGCCAGTAGGGGACAGGGGGTTTTCGGGGAGCTGTTTTTT,CASRGQGVFGELFF
TRBV6-5,.,.,TRBJ2-7,TGTGCCAGCAGCGTTAACAATAACTACGAGCAGTACTTC,CASSVNNNYEQYF
TRBV29-1,.,few,TRBJ2-5,TGCAGCGTTGAACAGGGTGGGGAGACCCAGTACTTC,CSVEQGGETQYF
TRBV10-3,TRBD1,.,TRBJ2-1,TGTGCCATCAGAGACAGGGGTGAAGTAGGGAATGAGCAGTTCTTC,CAIRDRGEVGNEQFF
TRBV6-2/TRBV6-3,.,.,TRBJ1-4,TGTGCCAGCAGTAGTAGGGGCAAGGAAAAACTGTTTTTT,CASSSRGKEKLFF
TRBV7-2,.,.,TRBJ2-3,TGTGCCAGCAGCTCCGACGGAGGTCGTAAGCAGTATTTT,CASSSDGGRKQYF
TRBV19,TRBD1,.,TRBJ1-1,TGTGCCAGTAGCGTCGGGACAGTCGAAGCTTTCTTT,CASSVGTVEAFF
TRBV6-2/TRBV6-3,TRBD1,.,TRBJ1-3,TGTGCCAGCAGTCAACAGGGGACCTCTGGAAACACCATATATTTT,CASSQQGTSGNTIYF
TRBV30,TRBD1,many,TRBJ1-2,TGTGCCTGGAGTCCCCCGGACAGGGTTAACTATGGCTACACCTTC,CAWSPPDRVNYGYTF
TRBV6-5,.,.,TRBJ1-2,TGTGCCAGCAGAGGTCAAGGACTGTATGGCTACACCTTC,CASRGQGLYGYTF
TRBV7-2,TRBD2,once,TRBJ2-1,TGTGCCAGCAGCAATTACGGGGGGTATGGTTGGCAGTTCTTC,CASSNYGGYGWQFF
TRBV2,.,.,TRBJ1-6,TGTGCCAGCAGTACCGACAGGAGCTCCTATAATTCACCCCTCCACTTT,CASSTDRSSYNSPLHF
TRBV7-2,.,.,TRBJ1-1,TGTGCCAGGCCGGAGTCTGAAGCTTTCTTT,CARPESEAFF
TRBV7-6,TRBD1,.,TRBJ2-1,TGTGCCAGCAGCCTGACAGGGGGGACCATCTACAATGAGCAGTTCTTC,CASSLTGGTIYNEQFF
TRBV19,.,.,TRBJ2-6,TGTGCCAGTAGTATAGAAGACAGCTCTGGGGCCAACGTCCTGACTTTC,CASSIEDSSGANVLTF
TRBV5-1,TRBD1,.,TRBJ2-7,TGCGCCAGCAGCTCCACGCCCGGGACAGGGTCCTACGAGCAGTACTTC,CASSSTPGTGSYEQYF
TRBV2,.,.,TRBJ1-5,TGTGCCAGCAGTGAGGGGCAGATTCAGCCCCAGCATTTT,CASSEGQIQPQHF
TRBV27,.,.,TRBJ2-3,TGTGCCAGCGGGGCCGGAGCCAAACCAGATGCGCAGTATTTT,CASGAGAKPDAQYF
TRBV7-8,.,.,TRBJ2-5,TGTGCCAGCAGCTTAGCGAGAAACCAAGAGACCCAGTACTTC,CASSLARNQETQYF
TRBV6-5,.,few,TRBJ2-3,TGTGCCAGCAGTAAGGACAGCGGGACGGATACGCAGTATTTT,CASSKDSGTDTQYF
TRBV7-2,.,.,TRBJ1-1,TGTGCCAGCAACTCTTACAGCACTGAAGCTTTCTTT,CASNSYSTEAFF
TRBV10-3,TRBD2,once,TRBJ2-3,TGTGCCATAAGTGGTACTAGCGGTGTGGCAGATACGCAGTATTTT,CAISGTSGVADTQYF
TRBV7-8,.,.,TRBJ1-5,TGTGCCAGCAGCTTAGAGGGGCCCCCTCAGCCCCAGCATTTT,CASSLEGPPQPQHF
TRBV6-2/TRBV6-3,.,.,TRBJ2-5,TGTGCCAGCAGTTACACCCGGGAGACCCAGTACTTC,CASSYTRETQYF
TRBV4-3,.,.,TRBJ1-2,TGCGCCAGCAGCCTCGGAAGGGGACATGGGGTGGAAGGCTACACCTTC,CASSLGRGHGVEGYTF
TRBV27,.,.,TRBJ2-4,TGTGCCAGCAGTCTAACCCGGGACACTCTTCCTTACTTC,CASSLTRDTLPYF
TRBV11-2,TRBD2,.,TRBJ2-7,TGTGCCAGCAGCTGGTCTAGCGGGGGGTTTTACGAGCAGTACTTC,CASSWSSGGFYEQYF
TRBV6-5,.,.,TRBJ2-3,TGTGCCAGCAGTTTGGGACTGCCCCACACAGATACGCAGTATTTT,CASSLGLPHTDTQYF
TRBV2,.,.,TRBJ2-1,TGTGCCAGCCAGTATCAATTTTACAATGAGCAGTTCTTC,CASQYQFYNEQFF
TRBV15,TRBD1,.,TRBJ2-1,TGTGCCACCAGCAGAGAAGGACAGGGTCTCAATGAGCAGTTCTTC,CATSREGQGLNEQFF